This is a list of T cell receptor beta chains from one sample in a study of a mutant IDH1 vaccine in newly diagnosed glioma. TCRdb's table, derived via immunoSEQ multiplex PCR, lists solely in-frame clones and lacks some. Of tens of thousands of clones listed, 75% to 90% are singletons. No antigen has been assigned to these receptors. The sequences come from PBMCs, collected from a glioma patient whose treatment included an IDH1 peptide vaccine. All receptors come from a man in his fifties with glioma. The CDR3 runs from the conserved cysteine through the conserved F or W. A D gene is named only where the DNA matches it firmly. Not all rows give a size; the values are once, few, many and, for expanded clones, a class.

J gene	D gene	clone size	V gene	CDR3 protein	CDR3 DNA
TRBJ1-2	NA	few	TRBV7-9	CASSLVGDQGYTF	TGTGCCAGCAGCTTAGTGGGGGATCAAGGCTACACCTTC
TRBJ2-3	NA	once	TRBV11-3	CASSLGDTDTQYF	TGTGCCAGCAGCTTAGGGGACACAGATACGCAGTATTTT
TRBJ2-7	TRBD2	NA	TRBV6-5	CASRMGLAGTYEQYF	TGTGCCAGCAGAATGGGACTAGCGGGAACCTACGAGCAGTACTTC
TRBJ2-1	TRBD2	NA	TRBV5-1	CASSPRTSGSYNEQFF	TGCGCCAGCAGCCCTCGAACTAGCGGGTCCTACAATGAGCAGTTCTTC
TRBJ2-2	NA	NA	TRBV9	CASSPSFTPDLTGELFF	TGTGCCAGCAGCCCTAGTTTCACACCAGACCTCACCGGGGAGCTGTTTTTT
TRBJ2-1	TRBD2	NA	TRBV15	CATSSFSGGYYNEQFF	TGTGCCACCAGCAGCTTTAGCGGGGGGTACTACAATGAGCAGTTCTTC
TRBJ2-1	TRBD2	NA	TRBV7-2	CASSLAGTSGRAGEQFF	TGTGCCAGCAGCTTAGCCGGGACTAGCGGGAGGGCCGGTGAGCAGTTCTTC
TRBJ1-3	NA	NA	TRBV7-8	CASSLVETGNTIYF	TGTGCCAGCAGCTTGGTCGAGACTGGAAACACCATATATTTT
TRBJ2-1	NA	NA	TRBV30	CAWNRESYNEQFF	TGTGCCTGGAATAGGGAAAGTTACAATGAGCAGTTCTTC
TRBJ2-1	TRBD1	NA	TRBV30	CASPWGTGLFF	TGTGCCTCACCCTGGGGGACAGGGCTGTTCTTC
TRBJ1-4	NA	NA	TRBV19	CASSIGGSTNEKLFF	TGTGCCAGTAGTATAGGGGGGTCAACTAATGAAAAACTGTTTTTT
TRBJ1-3	NA	NA	TRBV9	CASSVRSGYSGNTIYF	TGTGCCAGCAGCGTACGCAGTGGATACTCTGGAAACACCATATATTTT
TRBJ2-5	TRBD2	NA	TRBV2	CASSDETSGEETQYF	TGTGCCAGCAGTGACGAGACTAGCGGTGAAGAGACCCAGTACTTC
TRBJ1-5	NA	NA	TRBV7-8	CASSLSDRSQPQHF	TGTGCCAGCAGCTTATCTGACCGGAGTCAGCCCCAGCATTTT
TRBJ2-7	NA	NA	TRBV27	CASSSDRFSYEQYF	TGTGCCAGCAGTTCCGACAGGTTCTCCTACGAGCAGTACTTC
TRBJ2-7	NA	NA	TRBV2	CASSESVSSYEQYF	TGTGCCAGCAGTGAATCGGTTAGCTCCTACGAGCAGTACTTC
TRBJ1-6	NA	NA	TRBV10-2	CASSESINSPLHF	TGCGCCAGCAGTGAGTCCATAAATTCACCCCTCCACTTT
TRBJ2-5	NA	once	TRBV5-6	CASSLGQRETQYF	TGTGCCAGCAGCTTGGGACAGCGCGAGACCCAGTACTTC
TRBJ2-7	TRBD2	few	TRBV9	CASSVGAGTAYEQYF	TGTGCCAGCAGCGTAGGAGCGGGAACCGCCTACGAGCAGTACTTC
TRBJ2-7	NA	NA	TRBV11-3	CASSLERPYEQYF	TGTGCCAGCAGCTTAGAGAGACCCTACGAGCAGTACTTC
TRBJ1-2	NA	NA	TRBV7-8	CASSLEETNYGYTF	TGTGCCAGCAGCTTAGAAGAAACTAACTATGGCTACACCTTC
TRBJ1-1	NA	NA	TRBV6-1	CASSDSMNTEAFF	TGTGCCAGCAGCGACAGTATGAACACTGAAGCTTTCTTT
TRBJ2-6	TRBD1	NA	TRBV28	CASSSGQGELSGANVLTF	TGTGCCAGCAGTTCCGGACAGGGTGAACTGTCTGGGGCCAACGTCCTGACTTTC
TRBJ1-2	TRBD1	NA	TRBV10-3	CAISPTGGYGYTF	TGTGCCATCAGCCCGACAGGGGGCTATGGCTACACCTTC
TRBJ2-7	NA	NA	TRBV2	CASSDGQWSAATSYEQYF	TGTGCCAGCAGTGACGGACAGTGGTCCGCCGCTACCTCCTACGAGCAGTACTTC
TRBJ2-5	TRBD2	NA	TRBV2	CASSELAGETQYF	TGTGCCAGCAGTGAGTTAGCGGGGGAGACCCAGTACTTC
TRBJ1-5	NA	NA	TRBV19	CASSIGGQPQHF	TGTGCCAGTAGTATAGGAGGTCAGCCCCAGCATTTT
TRBJ1-2	TRBD1	few	TRBV29-1	CSVTQGVGYTF	TGCAGCGTCACGCAGGGGGTTGGCTACACCTTC
TRBJ1-4	NA	NA	TRBV4-3	CASSRTVSTNEKLFF	TGCGCCAGCAGCCGGACGGTGTCAACTAATGAAAAACTGTTTTTT
TRBJ2-1	TRBD2	NA	TRBV7-9	CASSFGLAGGNEQFF	TGTGCCAGCAGCTTCGGACTAGCGGGAGGGAATGAGCAGTTCTTC
TRBJ2-7	NA	once	TRBV5-4	CASSSGQSLSYEQYF	TGTGCCAGCAGCTCCGGACAGAGCCTTTCCTACGAGCAGTACTTC
TRBJ1-4	NA	NA	TRBV11-3	CASSLGGSEKLFF	TGTGCCAGCAGCTTGGGGGGAAGCGAAAAACTGTTTTTT
TRBJ2-5	TRBD2	NA	TRBV7-2	CASSQGLAGETQYF	TGTGCCAGCAGCCAGGGACTAGCGGGGGAGACCCAGTACTTC
TRBJ2-7	TRBD1	NA	TRBV6-6	CASIQGAVSYEQYF	TGTGCCAGCATCCAGGGGGCAGTCTCCTACGAGCAGTACTTC
TRBJ1-2	TRBD1	NA	TRBV2	CASSEDRGRPGGYTF	TGTGCCAGCAGTGAGGACAGGGGGCGCCCGGGTGGCTACACCTTC
TRBJ1-4	NA	NA	TRBV2	CASTEGWGPGEKLFF	TGTGCCAGCACTGAAGGGTGGGGGCCCGGAGAAAAACTGTTTTTT
TRBJ2-7	NA	NA	TRBV28	CASGEAEQYF	TGTGCCAGCGGGGAGGCGGAGCAGTACTTC
TRBJ2-7	NA	NA	TRBV5-6	CASSSSYEQYF	TGTGCCAGCAGCTCCTCTTACGAGCAGTACTTC
TRBJ2-7	TRBD2	NA	TRBV7-8	CASSTTSGESPYEQYF	TGTGCCAGCAGCACGACTAGCGGGGAGTCCCCCTACGAGCAGTACTTC
TRBJ2-7	NA	few	TRBV21-1	CASSTTGSIYEQYF	TGTGCCAGCTCTACTACAGGGAGTATTTACGAGCAGTACTTC
TRBJ1-4	NA	NA	TRBV2	CASSGRGLPNEKLFF	TGTGCCAGCAGTGGGAGAGGGCTGCCTAATGAAAAACTGTTTTTT
TRBJ1-2	NA	NA	TRBV9	CASSGRGGTPNYGYTF	TGTGCCAGCAGCGGGAGAGGGGGGACACCGAACTATGGCTACACCTTC
TRBJ1-4	NA	NA	TRBV6-1	CASGEVPDEKLFF	TGTGCCAGCGGTGAAGTCCCAGATGAAAAACTGTTTTTT
TRBJ2-3	NA	NA	TRBV7-9	CASSFSLAPSTDTQYF	TGTGCCAGCAGCTTTAGCCTAGCCCCTAGCACAGATACGCAGTATTTT
TRBJ1-1	NA	NA	TRBV11-3	CASSLGTEAFF	TGTGCCAGCAGCTTGGGGACTGAAGCTTTCTTT
TRBJ1-4	NA	NA	TRBV19	CASSIGGARPKLFF	TGTGCCAGTAGTATTGGGGGCGCGAGGCCAAAACTGTTTTTT
TRBJ1-4	TRBD1	NA	TRBV25-1	CASSEFGTGVEKLFF	TGTGCCAGCAGTGAATTCGGGACAGGGGTTGAAAAACTGTTTTTT
TRBJ1-1	NA	NA	TRBV28	CASRDVSTEAFF	TGTGCCAGCAGGGATGTAAGCACTGAAGCTTTCTTT
TRBJ2-5	NA	NA	TRBV11-2	CASSYRQDWKRAQYF	TGTGCCAGCAGCTACCGACAGGACTGGAAGAGGGCCCAGTACTTC
TRBJ2-7	NA	NA	TRBV27	CASYSRNPYEQYF	TGTGCCAGCTACTCTAGGAACCCTTACGAGCAGTACTTC
TRBJ1-4	NA	NA	TRBV5-4	CASSFRQAGNEKLFF	TGTGCCAGCAGCTTCAGGCAGGCGGGTAATGAAAAACTGTTTTTT
TRBJ2-7	TRBD1	NA	TRBV5-6	CASSHGGTGYGEQYF	TGTGCCAGCAGCCATGGGGGGACAGGGTACGGCGAGCAGTACTTC
TRBJ1-3	TRBD1	once	TRBV10-3	CAMTDRALSGNTIYF	TGTGCCATGACGGACAGGGCCCTCTCTGGAAACACCATATATTTT
TRBJ1-1	NA	NA	TRBV19	CASSPGTLNTEAFF	TGTGCCAGTAGCCCCGGGACACTGAACACTGAAGCTTTCTTT
TRBJ2-1	NA	few	TRBV5-1	CASSLGEGGYNEQFF	TGCGCCAGCAGCTTGGGAGAGGGGGGATACAATGAGCAGTTCTTC
TRBJ1-1	NA	NA	TRBV6-5	CATGGGTEAFF	TGTGCCACCGGAGGGGGCACTGAAGCTTTCTTT
TRBJ2-4	TRBD1	NA	TRBV5-1	CASSLGDRGRGNIQYF	TGCGCCAGCAGCTTGGGGGACAGGGGGCGCGGAAACATTCAGTACTTC
TRBJ1-5	NA	NA	TRBV6-1	CASSAYRDEQPQHF	TGTGCCAGCAGTGCGTACAGGGATGAGCAGCCCCAGCATTTT
TRBJ2-7	TRBD2	NA	TRBV9	CASSVDPGGTYEQYF	TGTGCCAGCAGCGTAGATCCGGGGGGGACCTACGAGCAGTACTTC
TRBJ2-6	NA	NA	TRBV5-1	CASSLDSGGANVLTF	TGCGCCAGCAGCCTGGACTCGGGGGGGGCCAACGTCCTGACTTTC